The T cell receptor beta chain under discussion was sequenced for a study of T-cell reconstitution after alpha-beta-depleted transplantation in children. Unique molecular identifiers featured in how the TCRbeta library was prepared. TCRdb recomputed calls from the PCR reads with MiXCR, one row per CDR3 protein. The sample records a few hundred thousand distinct CDR3 sequences, about 9.3% being singletons. Ten or more counts support this clonotype. Trimming cost V 2 bases and J 9 bases; bases outside gene matches: 5. This CDR3 is built from 14 residues. The chain carries TRBV12-3 or TRBV12-4 and TRBJ2-3; 10 bases match TRBD1. This receptor was obtained from a human donor who donated a stem cell graft to a child with acute lymphoblastic leukemia. Here the sequenced sample was PBMCs from the stem cell graft donor, taken from the stem cell graft. The CDR3 region has the DNA TGTGCCAGCAGTTTACGACAGGGGGCCTGGACGCAGTATTTT. Amino acid sequence: CASSLRQGAWTQYF.